The rows below give T cell receptor beta chains drawn from one sample of a study of cytomegalovirus exposure and HLA in healthy donors. Some clones are missing from TCRdb's copy, which holds only in-frame ones; the method was immunoSEQ multiplex PCR. The table has some 150,000 clones, 70% to 90% seen once. The material sequenced was PBMCs. The receptors here all came from a woman aged 25 to 39 in good health and CMV-seropositive. Each CDR3 is given with its conserved first and last residue. A D gene is named only where the DNA matches it firmly. Not all rows give a size; the values are once, few, many and, for expanded clones, a class.

clone size: few; D gene: TRBD1; J gene: TRBJ1-2; V gene: TRBV6-5; CDR3 protein: CASSYHSGQGSYGYTF; CDR3 DNA: TGTGCCAGCAGTTACCATAGCGGACAGGGATCCTATGGCTACACCTTC
clone size: NA; D gene: TRBD1; J gene: TRBJ1-2; V gene: TRBV7-2; CDR3 protein: CASSFSGQGLYGYTF; CDR3 DNA: TGTGCCAGCAGCTTTTCAGGACAGGGCCTCTATGGCTACACCTTC
clone size: few; D gene: NA; J gene: TRBJ1-1; V gene: TRBV5-1; CDR3 protein: CASSSTSGGQTEAFF; CDR3 DNA: TGCGCCAGCAGCTCTACCTCGGGGGGTCAAACTGAAGCTTTCTTT
clone size: NA; D gene: NA; J gene: TRBJ2-7; V gene: TRBV5-1; CDR3 protein: CASSWASRDTDEQYF; CDR3 DNA: TGCGCCAGCAGCTGGGCGTCCCGGGACACGGACGAGCAGTACTTC
clone size: NA; D gene: NA; J gene: TRBJ2-7; V gene: TRBV5-1; CDR3 protein: CASSPVELRVSYEQYF; CDR3 DNA: TGCGCCAGCAGCCCGGTGGAGTTGAGGGTCTCCTACGAGCAGTACTTC
clone size: NA; D gene: NA; J gene: TRBJ2-1; V gene: TRBV6-4; CDR3 protein: CASSDRRSSYNEQFF; CDR3 DNA: TGTGCCAGCAGTGACCGGAGAAGCTCCTACAATGAGCAGTTCTTC
clone size: NA; D gene: NA; J gene: TRBJ1-2; V gene: TRBV28; CDR3 protein: CASSFAGEAYGYTF; CDR3 DNA: TGTGCCAGCAGTTTCGCAGGCGAAGCCTATGGCTACACCTTC
clone size: once; D gene: TRBD2; J gene: TRBJ2-3; V gene: TRBV19; CDR3 protein: CASSVRGGRGDTQYF; CDR3 DNA: TGTGCCAGTAGTGTCCGCGGGGGGCGAGGGGATACGCAGTATTTT
clone size: NA; D gene: NA; J gene: TRBJ1-3; V gene: TRBV9; CDR3 protein: CASSSNRANVGNTIYF; CDR3 DNA: TGTGCCAGCAGCTCAAACAGGGCAAATGTTGGAAACACCATATATTTT
clone size: NA; D gene: NA; J gene: TRBJ1-1; V gene: TRBV11-1; CDR3 protein: CASSLLGGEAFF; CDR3 DNA: TGTGCCAGCAGCCTCCTTGGAGGGGAAGCTTTCTTT
clone size: NA; D gene: NA; J gene: TRBJ1-6; V gene: TRBV4-3; CDR3 protein: CASSQDIGDSPLHF; CDR3 DNA: TGCGCCAGCAGCCAAGATATCGGGGATTCACCCCTCCACTTT
clone size: NA; D gene: TRBD1; J gene: TRBJ1-2; V gene: TRBV15; CDR3 protein: CATAADRLSSNYGYTF; CDR3 DNA: TGTGCCACCGCCGCGGACAGGCTTTCCTCTAACTATGGCTACACCTTC
clone size: NA; D gene: TRBD2; J gene: TRBJ2-1; V gene: TRBV11-2; CDR3 protein: CASSPQLAATVHEQFF; CDR3 DNA: TGTGCCAGCAGCCCACAACTAGCGGCAACGGTGCATGAGCAGTTCTTC
clone size: NA; D gene: NA; J gene: TRBJ1-5; V gene: TRBV25-1; CDR3 protein: CASAGQGDQPQHF; CDR3 DNA: TGTGCCAGCGCCGGCCAGGGCGATCAGCCCCAGCATTTT
clone size: NA; D gene: NA; J gene: TRBJ2-3; V gene: TRBV7-7; CDR3 protein: CASSPDWTDTQYF; CDR3 DNA: TGTGCCAGCAGCCCGGACTGGACAGATACGCAGTATTTT
clone size: few; D gene: TRBD1; J gene: TRBJ1-2; V gene: TRBV4-3; CDR3 protein: CASSQRVEDRGLNYGYTF; CDR3 DNA: TGCGCCAGCAGCCAGAGGGTGGAAGACAGGGGGCTCAACTATGGCTACACCTTC
clone size: NA; D gene: NA; J gene: TRBJ2-1; V gene: TRBV7-9; CDR3 protein: CASSLSLRKGDEQFF; CDR3 DNA: TGTGCCAGCAGCTTATCCCTCCGGAAGGGGGATGAGCAGTTCTTC
clone size: NA; D gene: TRBD2; J gene: TRBJ2-7; V gene: TRBV4-3; CDR3 protein: CASSLLGGGAYEQYF; CDR3 DNA: TGCGCCAGCAGTCTCCTCGGGGGGGGCGCCTACGAGCAGTACTTC
clone size: NA; D gene: TRBD2; J gene: TRBJ2-2; V gene: TRBV7-3; CDR3 protein: CASSFASGTSVTGELFF; CDR3 DNA: TGTGCCAGCAGCTTTGCGAGCGGGACTAGCGTAACCGGGGAGCTGTTTTTT
clone size: NA; D gene: TRBD2; J gene: TRBJ2-7; V gene: TRBV5-1; CDR3 protein: CASSLDLGLAGGQASSYEQYF; CDR3 DNA: TGCGCCAGCAGCTTGGACTTGGGACTAGCGGGGGGCCAAGCCAGCTCCTACGAGCAGTACTTC
clone size: NA; D gene: NA; J gene: TRBJ1-5; V gene: TRBV2; CDR3 protein: CASSPGTAEHQPQHF; CDR3 DNA: TGTGCCAGCAGTCCCGGGACTGCCGAGCATCAGCCCCAGCATTTT
clone size: NA; D gene: NA; J gene: TRBJ1-1; V gene: TRBV5-8; CDR3 protein: CASSGRGGNTEAFF; CDR3 DNA: TGTGCCAGCAGCGGGAGGGGCGGGAACACTGAAGCTTTCTTT
clone size: NA; D gene: NA; J gene: TRBJ1-1; V gene: TRBV7-3; CDR3 protein: CASSFGGMNTEAFF; CDR3 DNA: TGTGCCAGCAGCTTCGGGGGGATGAACACTGAAGCTTTCTTT
clone size: NA; D gene: NA; J gene: TRBJ2-5; V gene: TRBV7-2; CDR3 protein: CASSLDPTSETQYF; CDR3 DNA: TGTGCCAGCAGCTTAGACCCTACGAGCGAGACCCAGTACTTC
clone size: NA; D gene: NA; J gene: TRBJ1-1; V gene: TRBV9; CDR3 protein: CASSVGQGGTEAFF; CDR3 DNA: TGTGCCAGCAGCGTAGGGCAGGGAGGGACTGAAGCTTTCTTT
clone size: few; D gene: TRBD1; J gene: TRBJ2-5; V gene: TRBV4-1; CDR3 protein: CASSQIRDRGETQYF; CDR3 DNA: TGCGCCAGCAGTCAGATCCGGGACAGGGGAGAGACCCAGTACTTC
clone size: NA; D gene: TRBD1; J gene: TRBJ1-1; V gene: TRBV19; CDR3 protein: CASSWNRGNTEAFF; CDR3 DNA: TGTGCCAGCAGCTGGAACAGGGGGAACACTGAAGCTTTCTTT
clone size: NA; D gene: NA; J gene: TRBJ1-1; V gene: TRBV18; CDR3 protein: CASSPSIGQTVNTEAFF; CDR3 DNA: TGTGCCAGCTCACCCTCGATAGGACAGACCGTGAACACTGAAGCTTTCTTT
clone size: NA; D gene: NA; J gene: TRBJ2-7; V gene: TRBV6-5; CDR3 protein: CASSYKRASDSYEQYF; CDR3 DNA: TGTGCCAGCAGTTATAAGCGGGCTAGCGACTCCTACGAGCAGTACTTC
clone size: NA; D gene: NA; J gene: TRBJ1-5; V gene: TRBV19; CDR3 protein: CASSIERGTPNQPQHF; CDR3 DNA: TGTGCCAGTAGTATAGAGAGAGGGACTCCGAATCAGCCCCAGCATTTT
clone size: NA; D gene: NA; J gene: TRBJ2-2; V gene: TRBV4-3; CDR3 protein: CASSQEGGTGELFF; CDR3 DNA: TGCGCCAGCAGCCAAGAAGGGGGCACCGGGGAGCTGTTTTTT
clone size: NA; D gene: TRBD2; J gene: TRBJ2-4; V gene: TRBV5-1; CDR3 protein: CASSSPGGAAKNIQYF; CDR3 DNA: TGCGCCAGCAGCTCCCCGGGGGGGGCAGCCAAAAACATTCAGTACTTC
clone size: once; D gene: NA; J gene: TRBJ2-7; V gene: TRBV6-5; CDR3 protein: CASSFWVAGRGEQYF; CDR3 DNA: TGTGCCAGCAGTTTTTGGGTGGCAGGGCGAGGCGAGCAGTACTTC
clone size: NA; D gene: NA; J gene: TRBJ2-1; V gene: TRBV11-3; CDR3 protein: CASSSENLPGLEQFF; CDR3 DNA: TGTGCCAGCAGCTCCGAAAACTTGCCAGGACTTGAGCAGTTCTTC
clone size: NA; D gene: NA; J gene: TRBJ1-2; V gene: TRBV23-1; CDR3 protein: CATRARANYGYTF; CDR3 DNA: TGCGCCACCAGAGCGCGGGCTAACTATGGCTACACCTTC
clone size: NA; D gene: NA; J gene: TRBJ1-1; V gene: TRBV13; CDR3 protein: CASSPGSMNTEAFF; CDR3 DNA: TGTGCCAGCAGCCCCGGTAGTATGAACACTGAAGCTTTCTTT
clone size: NA; D gene: NA; J gene: TRBJ2-5; V gene: TRBV23-1; CDR3 protein: CASSPEGGRDTQYF; CDR3 DNA: TGCGCCAGCAGCCCCGAAGGGGGACGGGATACCCAGTACTTC
clone size: NA; D gene: NA; J gene: TRBJ2-7; V gene: TRBV6-6; CDR3 protein: CASCPQGRSSSYEQYF; CDR3 DNA: TGTGCCAGCTGCCCCCAGGGGCGGTCGAGCTCCTACGAGCAGTACTTC
clone size: NA; D gene: TRBD1; J gene: TRBJ1-3; V gene: TRBV25-1; CDR3 protein: CASSVTGGRNTIYF; CDR3 DNA: TGTGCCAGCAGTGTTACAGGGGGGAGAAACACCATATATTTT
clone size: NA; D gene: TRBD1; J gene: TRBJ1-6; V gene: TRBV5-6; CDR3 protein: CASSSTGAPLHF; CDR3 DNA: TGTGCCAGCAGCTCGACAGGGGCTCCCCTCCACTTT
clone size: once; D gene: TRBD1; J gene: TRBJ1-2; V gene: TRBV7-2; CDR3 protein: CASSPRRGLLGYTF; CDR3 DNA: TGTGCCAGCAGCCCTCGCAGGGGGCTCCTAGGCTACACCTTC
clone size: NA; D gene: NA; J gene: TRBJ1-5; V gene: TRBV7-2; CDR3 protein: CASGQAHNQPQHF; CDR3 DNA: TGTGCCAGCGGCCAGGCCCATAATCAGCCCCAGCATTTT
clone size: few; D gene: NA; J gene: TRBJ1-1; V gene: TRBV30; CDR3 protein: CAWSVRRRGNTEAFF; CDR3 DNA: TGTGCCTGGAGTGTTCGGCGCAGGGGGAACACTGAAGCTTTCTTT
clone size: NA; D gene: TRBD2; J gene: TRBJ2-2; V gene: TRBV9; CDR3 protein: CASSRRGGGELFF; CDR3 DNA: TGTGCCAGCAGCCGCCGGGGGGGCGGGGAGCTGTTTTTT
clone size: NA; D gene: NA; J gene: TRBJ2-2; V gene: TRBV5-1; CDR3 protein: CASSLAGAGNTGELFF; CDR3 DNA: TGCGCCAGCAGCTTGGCCGGAGCGGGTAACACCGGGGAGCTGTTTTTT
clone size: NA; D gene: TRBD1; J gene: TRBJ2-7; V gene: TRBV15; CDR3 protein: CATSRDPGQGQNEQYF; CDR3 DNA: TGTGCCACCAGCAGAGATCCGGGACAGGGGCAGAACGAGCAGTACTTC